This record concerns one T cell receptor (beta chain) sequence. The antigen it recognizes is unknown. Base qualities are missing; no much larger clone stands one base away. These data are taken from a study of T cells in Graves' hyperthyroidism and ophthalmopathy (dated by TCRdb to about 2019). Regarding the complete study: Peripheral blood samples were taken at the time of initial diagnosis, prior to any treatment. TCR Vbeta CDR3 sequencing of roughly 140 peripheral blood samples (over 40 ophthalmopathy, roughly 74 hyperthyroidism and roughly 17 progressor patients) is reported in the paper. In roughly six Graves' hyperthyroidism patients, the study also compared T-cell repertoires from thyroid tissue with T-cell repertoires from blood. The 95 to 100 discovery patients were divided at random into training and test sets in a 7:3 ratio. A discovery cohort of about 96 patients, roughly 45 with Graves' ophthalmopathy and 57 with stable Graves' hyperthyroidism, was used to find distinguishing TCR V-J signatures. Prospective prediction of ophthalmopathy was tested in an independent validation cohort of 18 to 20 hyperthyroidism patients and some 17 patients who later progressed to ophthalmopathy. Once sampling was done, hyperthyroidism patients were given methimazole at a starting dose of 30 mg daily, whereas ophthalmopathy patients were given high-dose intravenous methylprednisolone. The full study reports these points: Blood samples also contained most of the expanded thyroid clonotypes (frequency above 0.001), which suggests that blood repertoires may reflect thyroid immune responses. In validation, progression to ophthalmopathy was predicted by the model with 70.59% sensitivity and 72.22% specificity, a median of approximately 6.5 months before onset. No statistical method was used to set the sample size in advance, and investigators knew the group allocation. Ophthalmopathy was separated from stable hyperthyroidism by a 13 V-J signature model, with approximately 89% sensitivity and 81% to 82% specificity obtained in cross-validation and 80%/75% obtained in testing.

The TCR beta CDR3 regions were amplified from RNA transcripts. The TCR CDR3 was subjected to a first round of RT-PCR using the HTBI primer set and the Qiagen OneStep RT-PCR kit. Libraries were constructed in a second round of multiplex PCR, after which size selection and purification were performed. Libraries were sequenced paired-end with 100 bp reads on an Illumina HiSeq2000. In the original analysis: SOAPnuke was used to process the raw data, throwing out any read that contained adapters or uncalled bases, had a mean Phred below 15, or lacked an exact constant-primer or identifier match. COPE v1.2.5 was used to merge high-quality paired reads, and clonotypes were defined as unique nucleotide sequences. Clonotypes were aligned to IMGT TRBV, TRBD and TRBJ reference segments using MiTCR v1.1. Only V-J combinations with frequency above 0.0001, covering about 99% of repertoires, were analysed. A TCS score was defined as the ratio of F50 (clonal expansion) to E x V (chaos), with BLOSUM62-based TCRdist applied between CDR3 peptides within each V-J. Welch's t-statistics and random forest reduced just over 500 V-J features to some 14, which were used in a naive Bayes classifier (R e1071). The public reads were reprocessed in TCRdb via fastp at Q25 and MiXCR, keeping in-frame beta chains. CDR3 protein duplicates are merged, each entry listing the most common genes and DNA. TCRdb, not the original authors, processed these V and J calls. The sample table contains some 570,000 distinct CDR3 sequences; only one count was recorded for over 15% of them. Approximately 18% of the sample lies in the top ten.

Ophthalmopathy patients had moderately to severely active disease, Clinical Activity Score of at least 3, NOSPECS grade of at least 4, and duration under 3 months. Exclusion was applied to patients with uncontrolled infections, other autoimmune diseases, pregnancy or lactation. Diagnoses relied on clinical symptoms, serum thyroxine and TRAb, thyroid ultrasound and orbital computed tomography. Ficoll-Paque density gradient centrifugation was used to isolate PBMCs from approximately 11 ml of fresh peripheral blood. Total RNA was extracted using Trizol reagent, and RNA quality was assessed on an Agilent 2100 Bioanalyzer. Sequenced: blood. The sequence was collected from a woman younger than 35 with Graves' ophthalmopathy.

The sequenced DNA: TGTGCCAGCAGCCGGACTAGCGGGCCTAACACAGATACGCAGTATTTT. This sequence encodes CASSRTSGPNTDTQYF. The V and J segments used are TRBV3-1 and TRBJ2-3, with TRBD2 matching 11 junction bases. CDR1 is given as LGHDT and CDR2 as YNNKEL, both from the germline V gene (reference sequence). V is trimmed back by 4 bases and J by 2 bases, and the junction contains 5 bases that no gene match accounts for. Including cysteine and phenylalanine, the CDR3 has 16 amino acids. Just the 48-base CDR3 DNA is kept, in frame starting at base 1.